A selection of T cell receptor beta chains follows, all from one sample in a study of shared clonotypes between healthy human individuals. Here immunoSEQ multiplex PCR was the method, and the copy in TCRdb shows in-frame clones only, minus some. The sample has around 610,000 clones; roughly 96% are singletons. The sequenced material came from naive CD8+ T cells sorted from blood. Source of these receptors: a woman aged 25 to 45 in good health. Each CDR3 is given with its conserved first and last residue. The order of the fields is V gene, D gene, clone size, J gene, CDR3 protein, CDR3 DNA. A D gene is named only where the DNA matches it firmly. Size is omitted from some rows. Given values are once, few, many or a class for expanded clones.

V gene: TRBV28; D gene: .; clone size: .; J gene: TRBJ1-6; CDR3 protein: CASSSTRLPDNSPLHF; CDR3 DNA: TGTGCCAGCAGTTCAACCAGACTGCCAGATAATTCACCCCTCCACTTT
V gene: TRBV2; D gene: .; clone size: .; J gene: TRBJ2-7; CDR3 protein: CASDPRAIYEQYF; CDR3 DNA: TGTGCCAGCGACCCTCGGGCCATCTACGAGCAGTACTTC
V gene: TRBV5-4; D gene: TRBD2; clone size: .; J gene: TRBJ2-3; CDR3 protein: CASSGEAGRSTDTQYF; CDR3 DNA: TGTGCCAGCAGCGGGGAAGCGGGGAGAAGCACAGATACGCAGTATTTT
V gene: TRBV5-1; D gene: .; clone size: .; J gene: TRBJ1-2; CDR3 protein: CASSSNWGGSNYGYTF; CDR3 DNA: TGCGCCAGCAGCTCCAACTGGGGAGGGTCTAACTATGGCTACACCTTC
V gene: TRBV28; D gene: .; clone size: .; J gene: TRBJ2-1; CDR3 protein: CASSASGAVRRYNEQFF; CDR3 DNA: TGTGCCAGCAGTGCCTCAGGCGCGGTCCGGCGGTACAATGAGCAGTTCTTC
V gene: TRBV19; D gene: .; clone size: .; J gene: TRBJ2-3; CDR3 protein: CASSLEWSSTDTQYF; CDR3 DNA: TGTGCCAGTAGCCTAGAGTGGAGCAGCACAGATACGCAGTATTTT
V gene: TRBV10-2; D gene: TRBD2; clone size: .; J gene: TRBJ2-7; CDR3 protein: CASKRGYYEQYF; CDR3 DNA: TGCGCCTCCAAGCGGGGGTACTACGAGCAGTACTTC
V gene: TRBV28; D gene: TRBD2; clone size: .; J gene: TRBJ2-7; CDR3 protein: CASSPPPSGHYEQYF; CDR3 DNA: TGTGCCAGCAGTCCGCCCCCTAGCGGACACTACGAGCAGTACTTC
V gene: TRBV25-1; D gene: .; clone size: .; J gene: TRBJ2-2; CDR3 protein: CASSGGPNTGELFF; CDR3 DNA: TGTGCCAGCAGTGGAGGTCCGAACACCGGGGAGCTGTTTTTT
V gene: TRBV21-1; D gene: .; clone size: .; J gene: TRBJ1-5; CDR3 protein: CASSPQISNQPQHF; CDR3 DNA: TGTGCCAGCAGCCCGCAGATAAGCAATCAGCCCCAGCATTTT
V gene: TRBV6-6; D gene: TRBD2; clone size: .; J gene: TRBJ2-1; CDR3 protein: CASSRAGGYNEQFF; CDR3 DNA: TGTGCCAGCAGCCGAGCGGGAGGATACAATGAGCAGTTCTTC
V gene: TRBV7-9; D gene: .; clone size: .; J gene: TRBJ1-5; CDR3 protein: CASSTDRLGNQPQHF; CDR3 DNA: TGTGCCAGCAGCACAGACAGGCTCGGGAATCAGCCCCAGCATTTT
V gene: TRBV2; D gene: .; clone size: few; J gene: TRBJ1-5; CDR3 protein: CASSADRYSNQPQHF; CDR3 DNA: TGTGCCAGCAGCGCCGACAGGTATAGCAATCAGCCCCAGCATTTT
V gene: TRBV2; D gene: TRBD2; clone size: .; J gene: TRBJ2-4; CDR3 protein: CASIGTSGNIQYF; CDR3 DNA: TGTGCCAGCATCGGGACTAGCGGAAACATTCAGTACTTC
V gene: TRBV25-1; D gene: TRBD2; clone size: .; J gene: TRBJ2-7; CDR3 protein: CASSLSRLAALHEQYF; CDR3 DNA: TGTGCCAGCAGCCTCTCCCGACTAGCGGCACTCCACGAGCAGTACTTC
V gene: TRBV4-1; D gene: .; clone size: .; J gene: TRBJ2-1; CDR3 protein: CASSQDRAYNEQFF; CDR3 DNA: TGCGCCAGCAGCCAAGACAGAGCCTACAATGAGCAGTTCTTC
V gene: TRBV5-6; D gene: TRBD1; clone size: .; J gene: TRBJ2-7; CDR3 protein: CASSSPVQGVIYEQYF; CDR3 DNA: TGTGCCAGCAGCTCTCCGGTTCAGGGGGTTATCTACGAGCAGTACTTC
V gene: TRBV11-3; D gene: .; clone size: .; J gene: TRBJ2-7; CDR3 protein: CASSPQWEQYF; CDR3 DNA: TGTGCCAGCAGCCCACAGTGGGAGCAGTACTTC
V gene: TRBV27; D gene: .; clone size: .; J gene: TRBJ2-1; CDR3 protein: CASSLRGPNEQFF; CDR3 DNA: TGTGCCAGCAGTTTAAGGGGCCCCAATGAGCAGTTCTTC
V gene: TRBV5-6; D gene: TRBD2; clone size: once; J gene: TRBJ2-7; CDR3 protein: CASSLEVWREDGYEQYF; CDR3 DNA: TGTGCCAGCAGCTTGGAAGTGTGGCGGGAGGACGGCTACGAGCAGTACTTC
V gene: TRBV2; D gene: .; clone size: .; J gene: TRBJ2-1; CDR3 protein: CASSAGLGEQFF; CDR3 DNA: TGTGCCAGCAGCGCGGGACTCGGCGAGCAGTTCTTC
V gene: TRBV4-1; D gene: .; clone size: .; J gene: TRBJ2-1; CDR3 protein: CASSQVASGEQFF; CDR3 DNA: TGCGCCAGCAGCCAAGTAGCGAGTGGCGAGCAGTTCTTC
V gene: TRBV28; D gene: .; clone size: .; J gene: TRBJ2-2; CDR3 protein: CASSFGSGPGELFF; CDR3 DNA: TGTGCCAGCAGTTTCGGGAGCGGTCCCGGGGAGCTGTTTTTT
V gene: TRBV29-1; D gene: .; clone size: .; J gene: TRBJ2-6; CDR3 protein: CSVEDRSGANVLTF; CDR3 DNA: TGCAGCGTTGAAGACAGATCTGGGGCCAACGTCCTGACTTTC
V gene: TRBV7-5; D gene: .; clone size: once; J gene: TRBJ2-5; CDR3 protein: CVRSLRGETQYF; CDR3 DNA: TGTGTCAGAAGCCTGAGAGGGGAGACCCAGTACTTC
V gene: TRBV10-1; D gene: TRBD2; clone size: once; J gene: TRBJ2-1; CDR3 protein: CARLAGSVGEQFF; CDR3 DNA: TGCGCCAGACTAGCGGGATCGGTCGGAGAGCAGTTCTTC
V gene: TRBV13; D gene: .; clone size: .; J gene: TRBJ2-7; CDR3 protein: CASSFRDEQYF; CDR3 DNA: TGTGCCAGCAGCTTTAGGGACGAGCAGTACTTC
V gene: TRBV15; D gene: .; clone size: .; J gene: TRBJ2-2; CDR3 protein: CATSRDMRFANTGELFF; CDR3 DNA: TGTGCCACCAGCAGAGATATGCGGTTCGCGAACACCGGGGAGCTGTTTTTT
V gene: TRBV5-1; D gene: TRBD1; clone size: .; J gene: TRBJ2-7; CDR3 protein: CASSFGPGQGTYEQYF; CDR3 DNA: TGCGCCAGCAGCTTTGGACCGGGACAGGGGACCTACGAGCAGTACTTC
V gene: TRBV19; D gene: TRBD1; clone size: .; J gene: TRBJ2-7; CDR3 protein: CASTPLPGQGRNEQYF; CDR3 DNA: TGTGCCAGTACCCCACTTCCGGGACAGGGTAGGAACGAGCAGTACTTC
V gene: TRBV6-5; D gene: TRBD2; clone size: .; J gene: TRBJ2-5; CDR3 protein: CASSYGVAGEETQYF; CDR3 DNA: TGTGCCAGCAGTTATGGAGTAGCGGGAGAAGAGACCCAGTACTTC
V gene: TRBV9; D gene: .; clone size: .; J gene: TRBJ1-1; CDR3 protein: CASSVGGSGTEAFF; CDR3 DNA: TGTGCCAGCAGCGTAGGGGGCTCGGGCACTGAAGCTTTCTTT
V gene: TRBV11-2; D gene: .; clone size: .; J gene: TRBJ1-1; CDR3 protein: CASSFGTNTEAFF; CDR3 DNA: TGTGCCAGCAGCTTCGGGACTAACACTGAAGCTTTCTTT
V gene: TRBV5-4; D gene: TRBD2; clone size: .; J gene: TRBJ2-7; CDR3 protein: CASRLWGGRVHEQYF; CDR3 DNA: TGTGCCAGCAGACTTTGGGGCGGGAGGGTACACGAGCAGTACTTC
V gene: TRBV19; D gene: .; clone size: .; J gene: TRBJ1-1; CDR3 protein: CASKLSLGTNTEAFF; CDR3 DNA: TGTGCCAGTAAACTCTCTCTGGGGACAAACACTGAAGCTTTCTTT
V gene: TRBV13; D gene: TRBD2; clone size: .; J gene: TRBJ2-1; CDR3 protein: CASSFWLAGDEQFF; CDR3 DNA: TGTGCCAGCAGCTTCTGGCTAGCGGGAGATGAGCAGTTCTTC
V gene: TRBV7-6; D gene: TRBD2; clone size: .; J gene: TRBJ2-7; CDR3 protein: CASSPVRTSGSPLFYEQYF; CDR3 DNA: TGTGCCAGCAGCCCCGTGAGGACTAGCGGATCCCCCCTTTTCTACGAGCAGTACTTC
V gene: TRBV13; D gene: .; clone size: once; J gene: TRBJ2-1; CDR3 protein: CASSLSEAYNEQFF; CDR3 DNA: TGTGCCAGCAGCTTATCGGAGGCATACAATGAGCAGTTCTTC
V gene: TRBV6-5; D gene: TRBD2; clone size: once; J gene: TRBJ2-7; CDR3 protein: CASSRTSGISYEQYF; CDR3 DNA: TGTGCCAGCAGCCGGACTAGCGGGATTTCCTACGAGCAGTACTTC
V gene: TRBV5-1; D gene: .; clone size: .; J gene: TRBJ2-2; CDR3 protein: CASSLGVSGARTGELFF; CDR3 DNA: TGCGCCAGCAGCTTGGGGGTCTCGGGGGCGCGGACCGGGGAGCTGTTTTTT
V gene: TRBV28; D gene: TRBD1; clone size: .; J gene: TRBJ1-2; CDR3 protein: CASSLRGGRGRGYGYTF; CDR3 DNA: TGTGCCAGCAGTTTAAGGGGCGGCAGGGGGCGGGGCTATGGCTACACCTTC
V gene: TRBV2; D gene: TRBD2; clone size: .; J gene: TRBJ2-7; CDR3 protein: CASGTGGGLDEQYF; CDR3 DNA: TGTGCCAGCGGCACCGGCGGGGGGCTTGACGAGCAGTACTTC
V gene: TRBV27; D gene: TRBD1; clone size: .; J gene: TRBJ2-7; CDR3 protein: CASSTTGGGYEQYF; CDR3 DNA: TGTGCCAGCAGCACGACAGGGGGCGGTTACGAGCAGTACTTC
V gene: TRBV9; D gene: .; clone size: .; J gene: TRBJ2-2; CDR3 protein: CASSVERYTGELFF; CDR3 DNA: TGTGCCAGCAGCGTAGAAAGGTATACCGGGGAGCTGTTTTTT
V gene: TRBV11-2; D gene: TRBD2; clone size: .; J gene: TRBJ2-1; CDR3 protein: CASSDRLAGGPNEQFF; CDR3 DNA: TGTGCCAGCAGCGACAGACTAGCGGGAGGGCCAAATGAGCAGTTCTTC
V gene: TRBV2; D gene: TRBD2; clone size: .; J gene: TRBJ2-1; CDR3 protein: CASTRSRLAGLRDNEQFF; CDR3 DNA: TGTGCCAGCACCAGAAGCCGGCTAGCGGGACTTCGGGACAATGAGCAGTTCTTC
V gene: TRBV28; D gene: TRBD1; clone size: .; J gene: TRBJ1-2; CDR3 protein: CASTRGRQGGGYTF; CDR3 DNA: TGTGCCAGCACGAGGGGGAGACAGGGCGGTGGCTACACCTTC
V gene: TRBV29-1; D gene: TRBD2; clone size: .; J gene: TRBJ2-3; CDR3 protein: CSVEDLGGRALDTQYF; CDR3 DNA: TGCAGCGTTGAAGATCTCGGCGGGAGGGCCCTAGATACGCAGTATTTT
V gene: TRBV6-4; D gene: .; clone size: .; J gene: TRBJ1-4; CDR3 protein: CASSDSPGEKLFF; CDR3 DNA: TGTGCCAGCAGTGACTCACCCGGCGAAAAACTGTTTTTT
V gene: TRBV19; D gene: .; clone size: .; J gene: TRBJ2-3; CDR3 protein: CASKRAGRTDTQYF; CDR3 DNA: TGTGCCAGTAAGAGGGCAGGACGCACAGATACGCAGTATTTT
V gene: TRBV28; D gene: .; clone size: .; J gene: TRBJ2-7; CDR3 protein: CASSSVVRENSYGQYF; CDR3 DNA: TGTGCCAGCAGTTCCGTCGTACGGGAGAACTCCTACGGGCAGTACTTC